This entry describes one TCR beta chain. Its antigen is currently unknown. This sample was included in a study of T-cell reconstitution after alpha-beta-depleted transplantation in children. CDR1 and CDR2 from the germline V gene are MNHEY and SVGAGI. V lost 5 bases, J lost 3 bases, and 14 bases lay in between. The CDR3 runs 15 residues. Study outcomes and limitations: The origin of alpha-beta T cells about two months after transplant was reportedly several hundred expanded graft clones. Some patients' high day-60 TCRbeta diversity was traced to surviving recipient T cells and thymic progenitors. T-cell numbers and diversity one year post-transplant derived largely from freshly generated T cells.

Researchers prepared the TCRbeta library using unique molecular identifiers, the study reports. TCRdb used MiXCR to reprocess the PCR reads, holding one entry per CDR3 protein. The table has approximately 210,000 distinct CDR3 sequences, about a sixth seen once; the top ten hold just under 45%. The sequencing here drew on PBMCs, mostly from graft donor cells, taken 360 days after TCRalphabeta/CD19-depleted stem cell transplant. The receptor's source is a male patient between 2 and 15 years old who had a stem cell transplant for acute lymphoblastic leukemia, so the T cells may come from the graft donor. The gene calls are TRBV6-5 and TRBJ1-5; tentatively, D is TRBD1 (6 bases). CDR3 sequence reads: CASSGLGGNNQPQHF. CDR3 sequence (DNA): TGTGCCAGCAGTGGCCTAGGGGGTAACAATCAGCCCCAGCATTTT.